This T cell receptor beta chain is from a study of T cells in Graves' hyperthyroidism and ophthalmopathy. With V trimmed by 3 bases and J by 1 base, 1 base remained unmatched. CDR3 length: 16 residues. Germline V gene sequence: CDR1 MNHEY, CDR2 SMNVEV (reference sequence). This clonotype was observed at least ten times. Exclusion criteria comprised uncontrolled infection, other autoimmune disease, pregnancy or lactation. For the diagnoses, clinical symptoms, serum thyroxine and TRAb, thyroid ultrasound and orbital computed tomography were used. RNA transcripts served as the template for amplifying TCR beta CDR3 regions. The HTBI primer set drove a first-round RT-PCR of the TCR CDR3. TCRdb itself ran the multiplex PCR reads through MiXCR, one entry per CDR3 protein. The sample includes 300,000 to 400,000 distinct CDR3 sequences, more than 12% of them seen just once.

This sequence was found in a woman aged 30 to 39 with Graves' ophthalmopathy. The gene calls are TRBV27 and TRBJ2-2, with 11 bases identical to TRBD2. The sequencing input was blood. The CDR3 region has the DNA TGTGCCAGCAGTTTTACTAGCGGGAGGAACACCGGGGAGCTGTTTTTT. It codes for CASSFTSGRNTGELFF.